Listed below are T cell receptor beta chains from one sample, sequenced in a study of OX40 agonist ivuxolimab in advanced cancers. The repertoire was sequenced with immunoSEQ multiplex PCR; TCRdb's copy has only in-frame clones and lacks some. The top ten clones hold around 2% of a sample with more than 40,000 clones, around 73% of them seen once. The sample in question was CD4+ or CD8+ T cells sorted from blood, obtained in a trial of the OX40 agonist ivuxolimab. These receptors all come from an adult with an advanced solid tumor such as melanoma, head and neck, liver or kidney cancer. The CDR3 runs from the conserved cysteine through the conserved F or W. The order of the fields is CDR3 length, D gene, clone size, J gene, V gene, CDR3 DNA, CDR3 protein. The D gene is left open where the match is weak. The size entry is marked missing in some rows and otherwise reads once, few, many or a size class.

length: 13; D: NA; size: few; J: TRBJ1-1; V: TRBV19; DNA: TGTGCCAGTAGTATAGTTCCGAACACTGAAGCTTTCTTT; CDR3: CASSIVPNTEAFF
length: 16; D: NA; size: NA; J: TRBJ1-3; V: TRBV2; DNA: TGTGCCAGCAGTGTGGGCAGCCTCCTCGCTGGAAACACCATATATTTT; CDR3: CASSVGSLLAGNTIYF
length: 13; D: NA; size: NA; J: TRBJ1-6; V: TRBV7-3; DNA: TGTGCCAGCAGCGGGAGCGGTAATTCACCCCTCCACTTT; CDR3: CASSGSGNSPLHF
length: 13; D: NA; size: NA; J: TRBJ2-7; V: TRBV5-4; DNA: TGTGCCAGCAGCTTGGCCGCGTTTGGCGAGCAGTACTTC; CDR3: CASSLAAFGEQYF
length: 14; D: TRBD2; size: NA; J: TRBJ2-1; V: TRBV6-5; DNA: TGTGCCAGCAGAACTAGCGGAGCATACAATGAGCAGTTCTTC; CDR3: CASRTSGAYNEQFF
length: 17; D: TRBD2; size: NA; J: TRBJ2-3; V: TRBV2; DNA: TGTGCCAGCAGTGAATTAAGGCTAGCGGGAAGCACAGATACGCAGTATTTT; CDR3: CASSELRLAGSTDTQYF
length: 13; D: NA; size: few; J: TRBJ1-6; V: TRBV6-1; DNA: TGTGCCAGCAATAGGGGTGTAGATTCACCCCTCCACTTT; CDR3: CASNRGVDSPLHF
length: 15; D: NA; size: few; J: TRBJ2-1; V: TRBV14; DNA: TGTGCCAGCAGCACACGCTCAAATAAATACAATGAGCAGTTCTTC; CDR3: CASSTRSNKYNEQFF
length: 13; D: NA; size: NA; J: TRBJ1-1; V: TRBV6-5; DNA: TGTGCCAGCAGCGGGACGTTCGGTTTGGGAGCTTTCTTT; CDR3: CASSGTFGLGAFF
length: 14; D: NA; size: NA; J: TRBJ2-2; V: TRBV7-8; DNA: TGTGCCAGCAGCTTATTACTTGACACCGGGGAGCTGTTTTTT; CDR3: CASSLLLDTGELFF
length: 15; D: NA; size: NA; J: TRBJ1-2; V: TRBV5-1; DNA: TGCGCCAGCAGCCAGGGGTTGGGAGCAAACTATGGCTACACCTTC; CDR3: CASSQGLGANYGYTF
length: 18; D: TRBD1; size: NA; J: TRBJ1-1; V: TRBV27; DNA: TGTGCCAGCAGTTTATCCCTGACAGGGTTGAGGATGAACACTGAAGCTTTCTTT; CDR3: CASSLSLTGLRMNTEAFF
length: 14; D: NA; size: few; J: TRBJ1-2; V: TRBV6-5; DNA: TGTGCCAGCAGCTCTCACGACAGGAGCTATGGCTACACCTTC; CDR3: CASSSHDRSYGYTF
length: 15; D: NA; size: NA; J: TRBJ1-2; V: TRBV5-4; DNA: TGTGCCAGCAGCAAATTACAGGCCCCGAACTATGGCTACACCTTC; CDR3: CASSKLQAPNYGYTF
length: 14; D: NA; size: NA; J: TRBJ1-2; V: TRBV7-8; DNA: TGTGCCAGCAGCTTTGGGACTAGTAGTCGAAGCTACACCTTC; CDR3: CASSFGTSSRSYTF
length: 15; D: NA; size: once; J: TRBJ2-7; V: TRBV11-2; DNA: TGTGCCAGCAGCTTAGGACTTGGGACAATATACGAGCAGTACTTC; CDR3: CASSLGLGTIYEQYF
length: 18; D: TRBD1; size: NA; J: TRBJ1-2; V: TRBV7-9; DNA: TGTGCCAGCAGCTCCCGTGGGACAGCCCGCGCAGCTAACTATGGCTACACCTTC; CDR3: CASSSRGTARAANYGYTF
length: 13; D: NA; size: few; J: TRBJ1-4; V: TRBV2; DNA: TGTGCCAGCAGACAGGGCCAAAATGAAAAACTGTTTTTT; CDR3: CASRQGQNEKLFF
length: 15; D: NA; size: NA; J: TRBJ1-1; V: TRBV28; DNA: TGTGCCAGCAGCGGCGGTGGGCAGGGTAAACCTGAAGCTTTCTTT; CDR3: CASSGGGQGKPEAFF
length: 14; D: NA; size: NA; J: TRBJ1-3; V: TRBV2; DNA: TGTGCCAGCAGTGAGCGCAATCTCGGAAACACCATATATTTT; CDR3: CASSERNLGNTIYF
length: 16; D: NA; size: NA; J: TRBJ2-6; V: TRBV6-5; DNA: TGTGCCAGCAGTTCCAAACTAGGAGCCGGGGCCAACGTCCTGACTTTC; CDR3: CASSSKLGAGANVLTF
length: 15; D: NA; size: NA; J: TRBJ1-5; V: TRBV7-9; DNA: TGTGCCAGCAGCTTAGGTCCAGGGTTTAATCAGCCCCAGCATTTT; CDR3: CASSLGPGFNQPQHF
length: 15; D: TRBD1; size: NA; J: TRBJ1-2; V: TRBV28; DNA: TGTGCCAGCAGTTCACATTCCCGGGACAGGGTTGGCTACACCTTC; CDR3: CASSSHSRDRVGYTF
length: 13; D: TRBD1; size: few; J: TRBJ1-2; V: TRBV5-1; DNA: TGCGCCAGCAGCTCGACAGGGGCGCCTGGCTACACCTTC; CDR3: CASSSTGAPGYTF
length: 14; D: NA; size: NA; J: TRBJ2-1; V: TRBV5-1; DNA: TGCGCCAGTCAACTGGGGGACCGATACAATGAGCAGTTCTTC; CDR3: CASQLGDRYNEQFF
length: 15; D: NA; size: NA; J: TRBJ1-5; V: TRBV18; DNA: TGTGCCAGCTCACCATCAGGGTTTGGGGATCAGCCCCAGCATTTT; CDR3: CASSPSGFGDQPQHF
length: 16; D: NA; size: NA; J: TRBJ1-4; V: TRBV6-5; DNA: TGTGCCAGCAGTTCTACGTACACAGCAACTAATGAAAAACTGTTTTTT; CDR3: CASSSTYTATNEKLFF
length: 16; D: NA; size: NA; J: TRBJ1-3; V: TRBV5-4; DNA: TGTGCCAGCAGTCGGCGGGCTACATTCTCTGGAAACACCATATATTTT; CDR3: CASSRRATFSGNTIYF
length: 14; D: TRBD1; size: NA; J: TRBJ2-5; V: TRBV10-1; DNA: TGCGCCAGCAGTGAGCGGACAGGGCAAGAGACCCAGTACTTC; CDR3: CASSERTGQETQYF
length: 15; D: TRBD2; size: NA; J: TRBJ2-5; V: TRBV6-6; DNA: TGTGCCAGCGGAACCGGGACTAGCGCCGAAGAGACCCAGTACTTC; CDR3: CASGTGTSAEETQYF
length: 13; D: NA; size: NA; J: TRBJ2-7; V: TRBV4-1; DNA: TGCGCCAGCAGCCGGACGGCCAACTACGAGCAGTACTTC; CDR3: CASSRTANYEQYF
length: 14; D: NA; size: NA; J: TRBJ1-1; V: TRBV6-5; DNA: TGTGCCAGCACCCCTTCAGGTGTGCGAACTGAAGCTTTCTTT; CDR3: CASTPSGVRTEAFF
length: 16; D: NA; size: NA; J: TRBJ2-1; V: TRBV4-2; DNA: TGTGCCAGCAGCGCTGAGGCGGGAAACGGTAACAATGAGCAGTTCTTC; CDR3: CASSAEAGNGNNEQFF
length: 15; D: NA; size: NA; J: TRBJ1-1; V: TRBV4-1; DNA: TGCGCCAGCAGCCGCCAACCCCAGGAGAACACTGAAGCTTTCTTT; CDR3: CASSRQPQENTEAFF
length: 14; D: NA; size: few; J: TRBJ1-2; V: TRBV9; DNA: TGTGCCAGCAGCGTAGATGGCAGGGCCTATGGCTACACCTTC; CDR3: CASSVDGRAYGYTF
length: 18; D: TRBD2; size: NA; J: TRBJ2-1; V: TRBV15; DNA: TGTGCCACCAGCAGACTAGCGGGAGGAGATTTCTCCTACAATGAGCAGTTCTTC; CDR3: CATSRLAGGDFSYNEQFF
length: 14; D: TRBD1; size: NA; J: TRBJ2-2; V: TRBV2; DNA: TGTGCCAGCAGACCGGACAGGCTTACCGGGGAGCTGTTTTTT; CDR3: CASRPDRLTGELFF
length: 15; D: TRBD1; size: NA; J: TRBJ2-1; V: TRBV11-2; DNA: TGTGCCAGCAGCCCACGGACAGGCGATGGCAATGAGCAGTTCTTC; CDR3: CASSPRTGDGNEQFF
length: 14; D: NA; size: NA; J: TRBJ1-1; V: TRBV2; DNA: TGTGCCAGCAGTGTTTCACTCGCGAACACTGAAGCTTTCTTT; CDR3: CASSVSLANTEAFF
length: 15; D: TRBD1; size: NA; J: TRBJ2-5; V: TRBV5-8; DNA: TGTGCCAGCAGCCCGGGACAGTCAACGCAAGAGACCCAGTACTTC; CDR3: CASSPGQSTQETQYF
length: 14; D: TRBD1; size: few; J: TRBJ1-3; V: TRBV9; DNA: TGTGCCAGCAGCACCTCGGGACAGGGAAACACCATATATTTT; CDR3: CASSTSGQGNTIYF
length: 11; D: NA; size: NA; J: TRBJ1-2; V: TRBV29-1; DNA: TGTGGGGCCGCGGGGGTTTATGGCTACACCTTC; CDR3: CGAAGVYGYTF
length: 17; D: TRBD2; size: NA; J: TRBJ2-3; V: TRBV2; DNA: TGTGCCAGCAGCCCGGGACTAGCGGGAGGGAGCACAGATACGCAGTATTTT; CDR3: CASSPGLAGGSTDTQYF
length: 13; D: NA; size: few; J: TRBJ2-1; V: TRBV2; DNA: TGTGCCAGCCGACTACTCTCCTACAATGAGCAGTTCTTC; CDR3: CASRLLSYNEQFF
length: 14; D: NA; size: NA; J: TRBJ2-7; V: TRBV28; DNA: TGTGCCAGCAGGGGACCACTGCCCGCCTACGAGCAGTACTTC; CDR3: CASRGPLPAYEQYF
length: 14; D: NA; size: NA; J: TRBJ2-2; V: TRBV10-1; DNA: TGCGCCAGCAGTGCAGCCTGGAACACCGGGGAGCTGTTTTTT; CDR3: CASSAAWNTGELFF
length: 13; D: NA; size: NA; J: TRBJ2-1; V: TRBV2; DNA: TGTGCCAGCAGGCGGGGCCTAGACAATGAGCAGTTCTTC; CDR3: CASRRGLDNEQFF
length: 15; D: TRBD1; size: NA; J: TRBJ2-1; V: TRBV18; DNA: TGTGCCAGCTCACCACTACAGGGGTGGGCTAATGAGCAGTTCTTC; CDR3: CASSPLQGWANEQFF
length: 15; D: NA; size: NA; J: TRBJ1-3; V: TRBV7-2; DNA: TGTGCCAGCAGCCGTTTCGCAGTCTCTGGAAACACCATATATTTT; CDR3: CASSRFAVSGNTIYF
length: 12; D: NA; size: NA; J: TRBJ2-7; V: TRBV11-2; DNA: TGTGCCAGCAGCTTAAGAGTTCACGAGCAGTACTTC; CDR3: CASSLRVHEQYF